What follows is one T cell receptor beta chain and its context. As yet, its antigen is unknown. Repertoires were generated with immunoSEQ multiplex PCR, while TCRdb's copy carries only in-frame clones and drops some. The table has under 150,000 clones, roughly nine tenths seen once. Trimming shortened V by 8 bases and J by 6 bases, and 14 bases separated the two germline ends. CDR3 length equals 13 residues. CDR1 is SNHLY and CDR2 is FYNNEI in the germline V gene. This sample is drawn from a study of T cell responses to AZD1222 COVID-19 vaccine. Study results and caveats: Nearly half of spike-specific TCRs reportedly target unmutated variant regions.

The specimen was peripheral blood, collected 28 days after the second AZD1222 dose. The receptor's source is an adult who received the AZD1222 COVID-19 vaccine. The rearrangement uses TRBV2 and TRBJ1-3, with TRBD1 as a possible D gene (5 bases). The CDR3, as DNA: TGTGCCAGCGGCAGGGACCGGGAAAACACCATATATTTT. Protein sequence: CASGRDRENTIYF.